Listed here is a single TCR beta chain. This CDR3 is built from 17 residues. Repertoires were generated with immunoSEQ multiplex PCR, while TCRdb's copy carries only in-frame clones and drops some. Here the sample spans 200,000 to 250,000 clones, 70% to 90% being singletons. The sample comes from a study of blood T cell repertoires in COVID-19. Study-wide background: Italy, Spain and the United States were the sources of the convalescent and acute COVID-19 samples.

This rearrangement joins TRBV1 to TRBJ2-2; TRBD1 reflects the table's D call only, with no check against the DNA. TRBV1 counts as a pseudogene. The sample comprised peripheral blood. The TCR originated in a woman aged 45-65 years with COVID-19, enrolled during active disease. The CDR3 here is CTSSQVPQGGDTGELFF. The CDR3 DNA reads as TGCACCAGCAGCCAAGTTCCCCAGGGGGGCGACACCGGGGAGCTGTTTTTT.